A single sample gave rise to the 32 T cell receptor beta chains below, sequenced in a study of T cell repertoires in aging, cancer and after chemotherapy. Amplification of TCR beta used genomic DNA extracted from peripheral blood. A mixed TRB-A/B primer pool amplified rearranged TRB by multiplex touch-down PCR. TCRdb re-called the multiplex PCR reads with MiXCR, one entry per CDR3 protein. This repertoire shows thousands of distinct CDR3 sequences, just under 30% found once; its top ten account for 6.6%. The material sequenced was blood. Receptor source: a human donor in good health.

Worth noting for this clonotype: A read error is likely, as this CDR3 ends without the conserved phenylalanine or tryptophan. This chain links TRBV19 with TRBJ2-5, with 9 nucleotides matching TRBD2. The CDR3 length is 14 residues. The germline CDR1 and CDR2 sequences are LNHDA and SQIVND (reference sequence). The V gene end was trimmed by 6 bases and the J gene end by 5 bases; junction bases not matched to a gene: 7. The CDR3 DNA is TGTGCCAGTAGCCCCCGCGGGGGGGCGGAGACCCAGTACTAC. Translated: CASSPRGGAETQYY.

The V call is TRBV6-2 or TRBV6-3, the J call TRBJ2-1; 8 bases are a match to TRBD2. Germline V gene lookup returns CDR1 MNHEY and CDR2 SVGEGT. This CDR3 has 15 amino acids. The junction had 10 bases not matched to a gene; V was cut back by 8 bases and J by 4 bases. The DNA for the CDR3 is TGTGCCAGCTCCCCCTCGGCTAGCGGGTACAATGAGCAGTTCTTC. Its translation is CASSPSASGYNEQFF.

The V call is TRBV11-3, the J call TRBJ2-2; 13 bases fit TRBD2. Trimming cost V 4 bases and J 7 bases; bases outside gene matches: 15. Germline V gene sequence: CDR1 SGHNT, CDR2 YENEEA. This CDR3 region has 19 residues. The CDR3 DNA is TGTGCCAGCAGCTCCTCCACGGATGGACTAGCGGGAGAGGGCGGGGAGCTGTTTTTT. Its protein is CASSSSTDGLAGEGGELFF.

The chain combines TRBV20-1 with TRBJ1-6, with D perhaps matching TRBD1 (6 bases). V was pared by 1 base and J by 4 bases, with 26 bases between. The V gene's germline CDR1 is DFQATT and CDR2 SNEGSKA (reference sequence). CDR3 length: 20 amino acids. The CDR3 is CSARAGGGDKSSLYNSPLHF. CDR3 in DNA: TGCAGTGCTAGAGCGGGAGGGGGGGACAAATCCTCACTTTATAATTCACCCCTCCACTTT.

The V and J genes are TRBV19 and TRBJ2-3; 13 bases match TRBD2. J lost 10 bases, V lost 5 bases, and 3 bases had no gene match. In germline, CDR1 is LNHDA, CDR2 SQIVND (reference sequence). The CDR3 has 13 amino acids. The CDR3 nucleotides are TGTGCCAGTAGTCAGACTAGCGGGGGGCCGCAGTATTTT. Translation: CASSQTSGGPQYF.

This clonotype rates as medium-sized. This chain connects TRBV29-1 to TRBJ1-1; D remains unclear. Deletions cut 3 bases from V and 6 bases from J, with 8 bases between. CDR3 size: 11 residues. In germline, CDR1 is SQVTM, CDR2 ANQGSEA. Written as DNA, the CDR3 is TGCAGCGTTGAGGTTGGCGCTGAAGCTTTCTTT. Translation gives CSVEVGAEAFF.

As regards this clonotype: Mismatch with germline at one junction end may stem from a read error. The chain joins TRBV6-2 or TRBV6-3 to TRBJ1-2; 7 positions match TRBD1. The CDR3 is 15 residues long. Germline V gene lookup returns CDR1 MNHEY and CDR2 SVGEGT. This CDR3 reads CATSDSGTDNYGYTF. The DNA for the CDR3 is TGTGCCACCAGTGACTCCGGGACAGACAACTATGGCTACACCTTC.

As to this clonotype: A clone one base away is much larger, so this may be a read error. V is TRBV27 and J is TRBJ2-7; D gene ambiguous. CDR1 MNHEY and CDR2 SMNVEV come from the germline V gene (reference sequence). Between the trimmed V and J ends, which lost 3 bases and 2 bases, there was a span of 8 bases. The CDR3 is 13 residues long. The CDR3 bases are TGTGCCAGCAGTTTGTGGCAGCCCTACGAGCAGTACTTC. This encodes CASSLWQPYEQYF.

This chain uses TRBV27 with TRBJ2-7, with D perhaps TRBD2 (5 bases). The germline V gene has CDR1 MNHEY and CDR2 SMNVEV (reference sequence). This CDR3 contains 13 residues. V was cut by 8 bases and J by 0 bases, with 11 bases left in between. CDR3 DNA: TGTGCCAGCTTAGACGGACTCTCCTACGAGCAGTACTTC. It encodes CASLDGLSYEQYF.

CDR3 protein: CASSYPLAGGTSTDTQYF. The CDR3 DNA sequence: TGTGCCAGCAGTTATCCTCTAGCGGGAGGTACTAGCACAGATACGCAGTATTTT. The chain recombines TRBV6-2 or TRBV6-3 with TRBJ2-3, with TRBD2 identical over 11 bases. After removal of 3 bases from V and 0 bases from J, the junction contained 8 bases not matched to a gene. CDR1 is MNHEY, CDR2 SVGEGT, per germline. CDR3 size: 18 residues.

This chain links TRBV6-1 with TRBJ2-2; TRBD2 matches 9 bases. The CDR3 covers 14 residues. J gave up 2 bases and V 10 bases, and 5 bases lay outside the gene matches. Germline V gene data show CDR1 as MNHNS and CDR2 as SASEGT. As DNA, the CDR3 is TGTGCCACCGGTAGCGGGGGAAACACCGGGGAGCTGTTTTTT. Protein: CATGSGGNTGELFF.

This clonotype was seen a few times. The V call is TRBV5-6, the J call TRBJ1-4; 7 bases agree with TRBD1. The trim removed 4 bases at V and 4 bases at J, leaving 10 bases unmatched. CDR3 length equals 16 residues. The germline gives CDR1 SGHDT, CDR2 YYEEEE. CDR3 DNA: TGTGCCAGCAGCGGTGTGGGGGACAGCCTTAATGAAAAACTGTTTTTT. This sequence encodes CASSGVGDSLNEKLFF.

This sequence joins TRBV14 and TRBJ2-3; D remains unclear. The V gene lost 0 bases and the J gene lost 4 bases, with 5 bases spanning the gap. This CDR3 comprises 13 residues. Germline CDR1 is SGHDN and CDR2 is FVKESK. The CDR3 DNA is TGTGCCAGCAGCCAAGATCCAGCAGATACGCAGTATTTT. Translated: CASSQDPADTQYF.

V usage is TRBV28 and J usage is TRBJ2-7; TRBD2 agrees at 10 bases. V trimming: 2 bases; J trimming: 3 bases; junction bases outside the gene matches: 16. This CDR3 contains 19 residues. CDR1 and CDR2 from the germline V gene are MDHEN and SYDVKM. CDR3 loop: CASSLSGPSGSFGYYEQYF. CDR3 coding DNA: TGTGCCAGCAGTTTAAGTGGCCCTAGCGGGAGCTTTGGGTACTACGAGCAGTACTTC.

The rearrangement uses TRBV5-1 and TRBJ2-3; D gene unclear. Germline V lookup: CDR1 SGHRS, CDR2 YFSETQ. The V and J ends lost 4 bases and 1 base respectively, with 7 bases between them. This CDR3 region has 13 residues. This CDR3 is CASSQEGTDTQYF. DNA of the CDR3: TGCGCCAGCAGCCAAGAGGGCACAGATACGCAGTATTTT.

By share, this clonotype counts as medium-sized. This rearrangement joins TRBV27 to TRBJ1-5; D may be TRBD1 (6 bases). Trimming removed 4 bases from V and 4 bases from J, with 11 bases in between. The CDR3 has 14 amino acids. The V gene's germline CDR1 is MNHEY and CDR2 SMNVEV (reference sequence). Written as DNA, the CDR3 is TGTGCCAGCAGTTCAGGACAGCTGAATCAGCCCCAGCATTTT. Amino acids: CASSSGQLNQPQHF.

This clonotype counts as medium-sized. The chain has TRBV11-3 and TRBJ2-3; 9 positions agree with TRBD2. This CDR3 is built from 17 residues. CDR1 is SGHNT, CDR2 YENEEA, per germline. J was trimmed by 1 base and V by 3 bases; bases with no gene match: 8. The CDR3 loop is CASSLARERGGTDTQYF. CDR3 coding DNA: TGTGCCAGCAGCTTGGCGAGGGAGCGGGGGGGCACAGATACGCAGTATTTT.

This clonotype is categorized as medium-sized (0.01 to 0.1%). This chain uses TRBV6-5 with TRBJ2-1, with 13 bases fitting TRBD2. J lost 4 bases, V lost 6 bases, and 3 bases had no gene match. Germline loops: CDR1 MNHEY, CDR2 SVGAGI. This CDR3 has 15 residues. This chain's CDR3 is CASRTSGRPYNEQFF. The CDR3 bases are TGTGCCAGCAGGACTAGCGGGAGGCCATACAATGAGCAGTTCTTC.

The chain's CDR3 is CASSPTPGRIAYEQYF. The CDR3 DNA follows: TGTGCCAGCAGTCCGACCCCGGGGCGGATCGCCTACGAGCAGTACTTC. The rearrangement joins TRBV12-3 or TRBV12-4 to TRBJ2-7; D is perhaps TRBD1 or TRBD2 (5 bases each). The CDR3 is 16 amino acids. V was clipped by 5 bases and J by 2 bases, with 19 bases between them.

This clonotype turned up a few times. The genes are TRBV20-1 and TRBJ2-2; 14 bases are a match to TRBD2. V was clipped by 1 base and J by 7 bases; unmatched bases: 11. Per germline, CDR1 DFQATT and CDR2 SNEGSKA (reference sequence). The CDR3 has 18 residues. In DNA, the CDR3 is TGCAGTGCTAGAGGGGGGACTAGCGGGAGAAGGGTTGACGGGGAGCTGTTTTTT. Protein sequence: CSARGGTSGRRVDGELFF.

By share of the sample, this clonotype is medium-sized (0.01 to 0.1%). CDR3 sequence (DNA): TGTGCCAGCAAACGGACTAGCGCGGCAGATACGCAGTATTTT. Its protein product is CASKRTSAADTQYF. The chain is built from TRBV6-4 and TRBJ2-3, with TRBD2 identical over 9 bases. CDR3 size: 14 residues. J lost 4 bases, V lost 7 bases, and 6 bases had no gene match. Germline CDR1 and CDR2: MRHNA and SNTAGT.

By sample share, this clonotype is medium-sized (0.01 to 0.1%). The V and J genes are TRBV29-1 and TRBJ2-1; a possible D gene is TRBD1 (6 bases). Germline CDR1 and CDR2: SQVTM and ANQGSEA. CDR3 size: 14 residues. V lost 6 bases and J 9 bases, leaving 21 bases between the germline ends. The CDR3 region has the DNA TGCAGCGTGGTCGAGGCTGGGCAAGGGGGTGAGCAGTTCTTC. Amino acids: CSVVEAGQGGEQFF.

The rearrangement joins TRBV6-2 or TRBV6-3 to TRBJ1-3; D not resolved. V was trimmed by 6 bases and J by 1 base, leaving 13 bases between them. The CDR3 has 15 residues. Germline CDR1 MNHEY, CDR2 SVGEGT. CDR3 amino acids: CASSPSLGSGNTIYF. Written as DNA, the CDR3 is TGTGCCAGCAGCCCATCCTTGGGATCTGGAAACACCATATATTTT.

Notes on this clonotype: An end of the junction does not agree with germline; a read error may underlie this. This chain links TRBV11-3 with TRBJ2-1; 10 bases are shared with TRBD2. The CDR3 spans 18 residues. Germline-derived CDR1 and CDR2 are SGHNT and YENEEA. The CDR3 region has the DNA TGTGTCAGCAGCTTAAGTAGCGGGGGGCCGCTGGGGGGCAATGAGCAGTTCTTC. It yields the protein CVSSLSSGGPLGGNEQFF.

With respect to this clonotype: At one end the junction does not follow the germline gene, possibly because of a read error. The CDR3 sequence is CASSYGLAGGPDTQYF. CDR3 bases: TGTGCCAGCAGTTACGGGCTAGCGGGGGGTCCGGATACGCAGTATTTT. The J gene is TRBJ2-3, the V gene TRBV10-3; 11 bases fit TRBD2. The CDR3 sequence is 16 residues long. The V gene's germline CDR1 is ENHRY and CDR2 SYGVKD.

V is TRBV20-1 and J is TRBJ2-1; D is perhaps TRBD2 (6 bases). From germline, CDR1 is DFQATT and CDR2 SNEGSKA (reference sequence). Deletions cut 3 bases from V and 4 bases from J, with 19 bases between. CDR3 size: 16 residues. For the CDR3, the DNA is TGCAGTGCTAGGGACGACCGACTAGGGGATTACAATGAGCAGTTCTTC. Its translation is CSARDDRLGDYNEQFF.

CDR3 nucleotides: TGTGCCAGCAGTTACGCAATAGGGCCTTACTACGAGCAGTACTTC. Encoded protein: CASSYAIGPYYEQYF. The V and J genes are TRBV6-5 and TRBJ2-7; D remains ambiguous. The length of the CDR3 is 15 residues. Germline CDR1 MNHEY, CDR2 SVGAGI. Trimming took off 2 bases at V and 3 bases at J, with 14 bases between the two ends.

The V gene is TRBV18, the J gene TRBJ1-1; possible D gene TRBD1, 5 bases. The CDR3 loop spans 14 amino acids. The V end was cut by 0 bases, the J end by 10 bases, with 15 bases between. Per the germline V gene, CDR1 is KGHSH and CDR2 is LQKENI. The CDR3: CASSPPGHYGAAFF. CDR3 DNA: TGTGCCAGCTCACCACCAGGACACTACGGTGCAGCTTTCTTT.

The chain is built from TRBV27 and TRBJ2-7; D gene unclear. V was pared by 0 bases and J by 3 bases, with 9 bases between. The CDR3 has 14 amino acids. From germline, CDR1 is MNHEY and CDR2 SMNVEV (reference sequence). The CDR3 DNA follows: TGTGCCAGCAGTTTATCAGAAGCTTACTACGAGCAGTACTTC. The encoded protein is CASSLSEAYYEQYF.

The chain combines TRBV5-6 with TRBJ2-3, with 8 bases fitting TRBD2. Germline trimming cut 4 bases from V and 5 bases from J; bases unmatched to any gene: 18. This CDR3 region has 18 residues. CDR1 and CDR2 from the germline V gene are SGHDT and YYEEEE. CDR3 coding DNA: TGTGCCAGCAGCCCTACGGGGGGGGGCGCCCCGTGGGTAGATACGCAGTATTTT. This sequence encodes CASSPTGGGAPWVDTQYF.

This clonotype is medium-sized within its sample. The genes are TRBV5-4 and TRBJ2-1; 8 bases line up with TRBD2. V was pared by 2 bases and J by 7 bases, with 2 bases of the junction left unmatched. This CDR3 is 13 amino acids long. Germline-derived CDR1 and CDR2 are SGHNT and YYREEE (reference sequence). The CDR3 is CASSLAGVNEQFF. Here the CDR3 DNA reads TGTGCCAGCAGCTTAGCGGGAGTAAATGAGCAGTTCTTC.

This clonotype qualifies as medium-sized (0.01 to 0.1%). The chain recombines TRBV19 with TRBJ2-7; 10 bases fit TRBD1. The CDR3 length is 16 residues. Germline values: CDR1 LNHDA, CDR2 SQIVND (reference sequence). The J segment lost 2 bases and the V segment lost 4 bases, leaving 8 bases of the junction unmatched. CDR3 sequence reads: CASSTTGTGETYEQYF. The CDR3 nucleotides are TGTGCCAGTAGTACCACCGGGACAGGGGAAACCTACGAGCAGTACTTC.